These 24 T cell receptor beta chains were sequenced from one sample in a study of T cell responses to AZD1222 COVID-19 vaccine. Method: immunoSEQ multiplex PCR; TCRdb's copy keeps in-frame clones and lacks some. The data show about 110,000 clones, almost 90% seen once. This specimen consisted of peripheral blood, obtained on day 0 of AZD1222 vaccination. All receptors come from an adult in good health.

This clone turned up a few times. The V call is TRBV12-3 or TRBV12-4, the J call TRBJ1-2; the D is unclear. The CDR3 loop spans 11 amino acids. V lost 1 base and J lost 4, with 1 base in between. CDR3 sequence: CASSLGYGYTF. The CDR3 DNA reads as TGTGCCAGCAGTTTAGGCTATGGCTACACCTTC.

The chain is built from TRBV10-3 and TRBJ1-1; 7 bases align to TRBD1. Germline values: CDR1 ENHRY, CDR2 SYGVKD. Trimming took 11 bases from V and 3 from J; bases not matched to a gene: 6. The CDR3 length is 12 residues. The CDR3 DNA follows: TGTGCCGGAGGAGACAGGGACACTGAAGCTTTCTTT. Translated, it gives CAGGDRDTEAFF.

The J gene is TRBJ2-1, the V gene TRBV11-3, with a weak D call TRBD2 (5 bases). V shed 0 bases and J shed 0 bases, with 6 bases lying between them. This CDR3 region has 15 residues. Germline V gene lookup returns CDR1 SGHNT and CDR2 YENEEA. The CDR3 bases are TGTGCCAGCAGCTTAGATCGGGGCTCCTACAATGAGCAGTTCTTC. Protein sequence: CASSLDRGSYNEQFF. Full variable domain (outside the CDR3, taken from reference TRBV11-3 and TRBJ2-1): EAGVVQSPRYKIIEKKQPVAFWCNPISGHNTLYWYLQNLGQGPELLIRYENEEAVDDSQLPKDRFSAERLKGVDSTLKIQPAELGDSAVYLCASSLDRGSYNEQFFGPGTRLTVL.

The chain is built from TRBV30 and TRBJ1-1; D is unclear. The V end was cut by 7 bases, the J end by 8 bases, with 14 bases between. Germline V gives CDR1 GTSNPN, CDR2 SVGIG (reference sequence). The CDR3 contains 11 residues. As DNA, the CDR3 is TGTGCCTCCATGAGGCAGGCAGAAGCTTTCTTT. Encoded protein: CASMRQAEAFF. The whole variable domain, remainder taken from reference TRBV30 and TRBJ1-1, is SQTIHQWPATLVQPVGSPLSLECTVEGTSNPNLYWYRQAAGRGLQLLFYSVGIGQISSEVPQNLSASRPQDRQFILSSKKLLLSDSGFYLCASMRQAEAFFGQGTRLTVV.

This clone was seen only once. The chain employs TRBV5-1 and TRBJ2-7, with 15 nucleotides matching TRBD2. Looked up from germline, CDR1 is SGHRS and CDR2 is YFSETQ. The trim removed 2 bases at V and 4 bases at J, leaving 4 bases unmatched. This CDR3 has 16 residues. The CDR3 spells CASSLGTSGRIYEQYF. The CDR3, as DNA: TGCGCCAGCAGCTTAGGGACTAGCGGGAGGATATACGAGCAGTACTTC.

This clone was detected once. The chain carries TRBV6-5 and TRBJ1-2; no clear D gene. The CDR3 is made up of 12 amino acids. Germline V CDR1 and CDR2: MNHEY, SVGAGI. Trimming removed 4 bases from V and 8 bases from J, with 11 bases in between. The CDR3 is CASSWEGEGYTF. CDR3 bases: TGTGCCAGCAGTTGGGAGGGAGAGGGCTACACCTTC.

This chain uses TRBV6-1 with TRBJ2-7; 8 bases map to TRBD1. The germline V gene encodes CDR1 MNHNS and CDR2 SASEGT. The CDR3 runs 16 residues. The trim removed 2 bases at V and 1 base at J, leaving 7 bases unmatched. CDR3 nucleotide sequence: TGTGCCAGCAGTGAAATGGGAGGACAGGGATCCTACGAGCAGTACTTC. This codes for CASSEMGGQGSYEQYF.

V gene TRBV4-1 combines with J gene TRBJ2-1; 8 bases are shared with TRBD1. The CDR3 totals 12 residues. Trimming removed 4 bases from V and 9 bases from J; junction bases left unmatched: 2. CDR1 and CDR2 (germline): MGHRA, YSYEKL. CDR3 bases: TGCGCCAGCAGCCCGGACAGGGCTGAGCAGTTCTTC. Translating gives CASSPDRAEQFF.

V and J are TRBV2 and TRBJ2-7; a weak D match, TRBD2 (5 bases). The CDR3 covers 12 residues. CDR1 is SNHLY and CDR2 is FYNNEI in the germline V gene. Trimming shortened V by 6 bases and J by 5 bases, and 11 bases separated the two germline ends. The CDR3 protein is CASRFNGDEQYF. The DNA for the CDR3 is TGTGCCAGCAGGTTTAACGGGGACGAGCAGTACTTC.

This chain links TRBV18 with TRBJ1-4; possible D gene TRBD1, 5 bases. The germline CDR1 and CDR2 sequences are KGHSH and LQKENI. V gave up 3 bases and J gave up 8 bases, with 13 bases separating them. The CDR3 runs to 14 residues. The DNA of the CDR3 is TGTGCCAGCTCACCGAGTAGGGGAGAGGAAAAACTGTTTTTT. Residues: CASSPSRGEEKLFF. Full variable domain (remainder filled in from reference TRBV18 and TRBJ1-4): NAGVMQNPRHLVRRRGQEARLRCSPMKGHSHVYWYRQLPEEGLKFMVYLQKENIIDESGMPKERFSAEFPKEGPSILRIQQVVRGDSAAYFCASSPSRGEEKLFFGSGTQLSVL.

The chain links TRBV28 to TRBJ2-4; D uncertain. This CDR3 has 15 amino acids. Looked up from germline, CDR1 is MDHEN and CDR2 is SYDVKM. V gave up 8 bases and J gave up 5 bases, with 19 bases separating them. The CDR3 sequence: CASSLTLTVQNIQYF. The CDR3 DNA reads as TGTGCCAGCTCCCTAACCCTGACGGTCCAAAACATTCAGTACTTC. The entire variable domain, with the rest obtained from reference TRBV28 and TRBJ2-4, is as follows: DVKVTQSSRYLVKRTGEKVFLECVQDMDHENMFWYRQDPGLGLRLIYFSYDVKMKEKGDIPEGYSVSREKKERFSLILESASTNQTSMYLCASSLTLTVQNIQYFGAGTRLSVL.

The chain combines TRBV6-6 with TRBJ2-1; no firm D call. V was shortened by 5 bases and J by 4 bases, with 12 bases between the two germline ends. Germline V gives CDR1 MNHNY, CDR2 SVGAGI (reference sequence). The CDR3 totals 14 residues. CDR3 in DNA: TGTGCCAGCAGTGCCGAGCGACCATACAATGAGCAGTTCTTC. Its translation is CASSAERPYNEQFF.

The CDR3 region has the DNA TGTGCCAGCAGCGCAGGGAAGGGCTACACCTTC. Translating it yields CASSAGKGYTF. The chain is built from TRBV11-2 and TRBJ1-2; a possible D gene is TRBD1 (5 bases). Between the trimmed V and J ends, which lost 5 bases and 8 bases, there was a span of 9 bases. Looked up from germline, CDR1 is SGHAT and CDR2 is FQNNGV. This CDR3 comprises 11 residues.

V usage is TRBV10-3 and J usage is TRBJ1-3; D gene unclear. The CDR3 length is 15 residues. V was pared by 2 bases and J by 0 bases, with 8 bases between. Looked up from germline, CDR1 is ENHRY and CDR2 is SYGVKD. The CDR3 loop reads CAISEGRYSGNTIYF. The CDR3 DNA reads TGTGCCATCAGTGAGGGACGGTACTCTGGAAACACCATATATTTT.

In nucleotides, the CDR3 is TGCGCCAGCAGCCGGACCGCCCGAACCCTGAACACTGAAGCTTTCTTT. It codes for CASSRTARTLNTEAFF. The V and J genes are TRBV4-3 and TRBJ1-1; D remains unclear. This CDR3 contains 16 residues. Germline-derived CDR1 and CDR2 are LGHNA and YSLEER. V was trimmed by 4 bases and J by 0 bases, leaving 15 bases between them.

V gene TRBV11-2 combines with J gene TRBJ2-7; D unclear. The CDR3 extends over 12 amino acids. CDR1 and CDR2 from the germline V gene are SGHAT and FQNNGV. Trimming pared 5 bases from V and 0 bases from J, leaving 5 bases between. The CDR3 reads CASSPSSYEQYF. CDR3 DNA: TGTGCCAGCAGCCCCTCCTCCTACGAGCAGTACTTC.

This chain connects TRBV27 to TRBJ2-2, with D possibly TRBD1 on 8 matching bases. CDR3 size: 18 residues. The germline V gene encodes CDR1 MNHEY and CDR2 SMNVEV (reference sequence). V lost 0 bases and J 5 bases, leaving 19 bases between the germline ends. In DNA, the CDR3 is TGTGCCAGCAGTTTATCTTGGCGGGGGACAGGCGGGACCGGGGAGCTGTTTTTT. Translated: CASSLSWRGTGGTGELFF.

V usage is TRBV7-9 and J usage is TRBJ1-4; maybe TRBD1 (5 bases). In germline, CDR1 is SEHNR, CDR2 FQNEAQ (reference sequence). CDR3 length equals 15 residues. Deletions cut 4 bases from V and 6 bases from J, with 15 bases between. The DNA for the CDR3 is TGTGCCAGCAGCTCGTCAGGGAGGGCGGATGAAAAACTGTTTTTT. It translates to CASSSSGRADEKLFF.

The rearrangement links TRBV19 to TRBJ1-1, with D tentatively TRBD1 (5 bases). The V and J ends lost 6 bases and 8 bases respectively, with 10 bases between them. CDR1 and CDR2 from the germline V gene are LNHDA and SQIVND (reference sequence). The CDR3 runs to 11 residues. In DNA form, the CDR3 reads TGTGCCAGTAGACGCTGGGGGGAAGCTTTCTTT. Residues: CASRRWGEAFF.

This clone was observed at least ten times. The CDR3, as DNA: TGTGCCAGCAGCCAGCAGCCAGGTAACTATGGCTACACCTTC. Amino acid sequence: CASSQQPGNYGYTF. The chain carries TRBV5-6 and TRBJ1-2, with D unresolved. The length of the CDR3 is 14 residues. Between the trimmed V and J ends, which lost 4 bases and 1 base, there was a span of 11 bases. Germline V lookup: CDR1 SGHDT, CDR2 YYEEEE.

CDR3 coding DNA: TGTGCCACTGCCCGGACTAGCGGGAGTGGAGAGACCCAGTACTTC. Translation: CATARTSGSGETQYF. The V gene is TRBV10-3, the J gene TRBJ2-5; 13 nucleotides match TRBD2. V lost 10 bases and J lost 4; bases outside the gene matches: 9. The germline V gene encodes CDR1 ENHRY and CDR2 SYGVKD. The CDR3 extends over 15 amino acids.

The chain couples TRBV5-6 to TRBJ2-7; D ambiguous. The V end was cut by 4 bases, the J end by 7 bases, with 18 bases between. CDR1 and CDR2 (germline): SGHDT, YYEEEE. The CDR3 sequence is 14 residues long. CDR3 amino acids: CASSGGSGGWEQYF. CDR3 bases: TGTGCCAGCAGCGGCGGTTCTGGCGGCTGGGAGCAGTACTTC. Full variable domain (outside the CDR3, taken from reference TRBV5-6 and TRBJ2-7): DAGVTQSPTHLIKTRGQQVTLRCSPKSGHDTVSWYQQALGQGPQFIFQYYEEEERQRGNFPDRFSGHQFPNYSSELNVNALLLGDSALYLCASSGGSGGWEQYFGPGTRLTVT.

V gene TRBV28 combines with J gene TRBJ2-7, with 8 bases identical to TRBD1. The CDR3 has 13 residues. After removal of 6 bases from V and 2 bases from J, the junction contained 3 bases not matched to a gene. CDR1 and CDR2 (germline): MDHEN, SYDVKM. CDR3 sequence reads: CASRGTGPYEQYF. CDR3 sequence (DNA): TGTGCCAGCAGGGGGACAGGACCCTACGAGCAGTACTTC.

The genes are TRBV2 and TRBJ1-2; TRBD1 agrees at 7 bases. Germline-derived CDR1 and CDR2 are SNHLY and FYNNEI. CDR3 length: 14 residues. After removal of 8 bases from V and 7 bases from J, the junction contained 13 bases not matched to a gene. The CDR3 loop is CASGRTGEGFGYTF. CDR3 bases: TGTGCCAGCGGCCGCACAGGGGAGGGATTTGGCTACACCTTC.